A selection of T cell receptor beta chains follows, all from one sample in a study of T cell repertoires in cytomegalovirus infection. TCRdb independently ran MiXCR on the reads; one entry per CDR3 protein. The sample includes about 530,000 distinct CDR3 sequences, about 25% of them seen just once. Sequencing was done on a sample of PBMCs. The receptors were sampled from a human donor in good health (CMV status not recorded). Some clones in this sample may be carry-over from other donors' samples. Both conserved end residues are part of each CDR3. A D gene is named only where the DNA matches it firmly. Part of the rows lack a size; the others show once, few, many or a class for expanded clones.

TRBV28,-,-,TRBJ2-1,CASSLGGRRVNNEQFF,TGTGCCAGCAGTTTGGGGGGACGAAGGGTAAACAATGAGCAGTTCTTC
TRBV6-8,few,-,TRBJ1-4,CATRTDFNEKLFF,TGTGCCACCCGGACGGATTTTAATGAAAAACTGTTTTTT
TRBV10-3,-,TRBD2,TRBJ2-1,CAISDLGLELEGQFF,TGTGCCATCAGTGATTTGGGACTAGAGCTGGAGGGGCAGTTCTTC
TRBV28,-,-,TRBJ1-5,CASSFLPFAGGSAQHF,TGTGCCAGCAGTTTTCTCCCTTTCGCCGGGGGATCGGCCCAGCATTTT
TRBV28,few,-,TRBJ1-1,CASSPNPTGYTEAFF,TGTGCCAGCAGTCCCAACCCCACAGGGTACACTGAAGCTTTCTTT
TRBV6-2/TRBV6-3,-,-,TRBJ2-5,CASSYSKAGWETQYF,TGTGCCAGCAGTTACTCGAAGGCGGGTTGGGAGACCCAGTACTTC
TRBV28,few,-,TRBJ2-1,CASSFFGDEQFF,TGTGCCAGCAGTTTCTTTGGCGATGAGCAGTTCTTC
TRBV30,-,-,TRBJ2-1,CAWGSGQFNEQFF,TGTGCCTGGGGCTCCGGGCAATTCAATGAGCAGTTCTTC
TRBV5-4,-,-,TRBJ2-7,CASSQALGTATYEQYF,TGTGCCAGCAGCCAGGCCCTTGGGACGGCTACCTACGAGCAGTACTTC
TRBV7-8,many,TRBD1,TRBJ2-3,CASSLAEGQGARDTQYF,TGTGCCAGCAGCTTAGCGGAGGGACAGGGGGCGAGAGATACGCAGTATTTT
TRBV7-6,many,TRBD1,TRBJ2-2,CASSLGTGPGELFF,TGTGCCAGCAGCTTGGGGACAGGGCCCGGGGAGCTGTTTTTT
TRBV7-8,many,-,TRBJ1-1,CASSLRADRNTEAFF,TGTGCCAGCAGCTTAAGGGCCGACAGGAACACTGAAGCTTTCTTT
TRBV7-2,many,TRBD2,TRBJ2-3,CASSSPRGLAGGGRTDTQYF,TGTGCCAGCAGCTCACCCCGGGGACTAGCGGGAGGGGGGCGTACAGATACGCAGTATTTT
TRBV29-1,-,TRBD2,TRBJ2-1,CSVTERGLSNEQFF,TGCAGCGTAACAGAGCGGGGTCTATCAAATGAGCAGTTCTTC
TRBV24-1,-,TRBD1,TRBJ2-5,CATSDLSLTGTGESRETQYF,TGTGCCACCAGTGATTTGTCTCTAACCGGGACAGGGGAATCAAGAGAGACCCAGTACTTC
TRBV7-6,-,-,TRBJ2-5,CASSAQGRQETQYF,TGTGCCAGCAGCGCCCAGGGGCGCCAAGAGACCCAGTACTTC
TRBV18,-,-,TRBJ1-1,CASSPPSGTGTEAFF,TGTGCCAGCTCACCACCGAGCGGGACGGGCACTGAAGCTTTCTTT
TRBV28,few,TRBD2,TRBJ2-7,CASSPPQGGSDEQYF,TGTGCCAGCAGTCCCCCGCAGGGAGGGTCTGACGAGCAGTACTTC
TRBV12-3/TRBV12-4,few,TRBD1,TRBJ2-1,CASRPDRDIDEQFF,TGTGCCAGCAGGCCGGACAGGGATATCGATGAGCAGTTCTTC
TRBV6-2/TRBV6-3,-,-,TRBJ2-6,CASRKSGGTSGANVLTF,TGTGCCAGCAGAAAGTCAGGGGGGACCTCTGGGGCCAACGTCCTGACTTTC
TRBV29-1,-,-,TRBJ1-2,CSVNRVMDGYTF,TGCAGCGTCAACAGGGTAATGGATGGCTACACCTTC
TRBV7-2,few,-,TRBJ1-1,CASRKDGNTEAFF,TGTGCCAGCAGAAAGGACGGGAACACTGAAGCTTTCTTT
TRBV14,-,TRBD2,TRBJ2-3,CASSQDKWSGGDTQYF,TGTGCCAGCAGCCAAGATAAGTGGAGCGGGGGAGATACGCAGTATTTT
TRBV4-2,few,TRBD1,TRBJ1-1,CASSQDWRTGEAFF,TGTGCCAGCAGCCAAGACTGGCGGACAGGAGAAGCTTTCTTT
TRBV7-2,many,TRBD1,TRBJ2-3,CASSPGQANTDTQYF,TGTGCCAGCAGCCCAGGACAGGCCAACACAGATACGCAGTATTTT
TRBV7-9,few,-,TRBJ1-2,CASSAQHIYGYTF,TGTGCCAGCAGCGCACAGCACATCTATGGCTACACCTTC
TRBV27,-,-,TRBJ2-1,CASSTSQGRDNEQFF,TGTGCCAGCAGTACCTCCCAGGGGAGGGACAATGAGCAGTTCTTC
TRBV7-9,many,-,TRBJ2-1,CASSLGEPNEQFF,TGTGCCAGCAGCTTAGGTGAACCAAATGAGCAGTTCTTC
TRBV7-2,many,TRBD1,TRBJ1-2,CASSSQPRTGGNYGYTF,TGTGCCAGCAGCTCCCAACCCCGGACAGGGGGCAACTATGGCTACACCTTC
TRBV7-2,many,-,TRBJ2-2,CASSFHRDTGELFF,TGTGCCAGCAGCTTCCACCGGGACACCGGGGAGCTGTTTTTT
TRBV20-1,-,TRBD1,TRBJ1-5,CSTRGTGGIQPQHF,TGCAGTACTAGAGGGACAGGGGGTATTCAGCCCCAGCATTTT
TRBV7-2,-,TRBD1,TRBJ1-2,CASSLSGTGLSYGYTF,TGTGCCAGCAGCTTGTCCGGGACAGGGTTAAGCTATGGCTACACCTTC
TRBV7-6,-,TRBD2,TRBJ2-1,CASSPAASGRDNEQFF,TGTGCCAGCAGCCCTGCTGCTAGCGGGAGGGACAATGAGCAGTTCTTC
TRBV20-1,-,TRBD2,TRBJ2-1,CSASRLWTSGRRHSYNEQFF,TGCAGTGCTAGCCGCCTCTGGACTAGCGGGAGGCGTCACTCCTACAATGAGCAGTTCTTC
TRBV14,-,TRBD2,TRBJ2-5,CASSQGLAEKETQYF,TGTGCCAGCAGCCAGGGACTAGCGGAGAAAGAGACCCAGTACTTC
TRBV19,-,TRBD1,TRBJ2-4,CASTEGQPNIQYF,TGTGCCAGTACCGAGGGACAGCCAAACATTCAGTACTTC
TRBV10-3,many,-,TRBJ1-1,CAISEAGHGIEAFF,TGTGCCATCAGTGAAGCGGGGCATGGTATTGAAGCTTTCTTT
TRBV20-1,-,TRBD2,TRBJ2-1,CSAPGLEVDNEQFF,TGCAGTGCTCCGGGACTAGAAGTCGACAATGAGCAGTTCTTC
TRBV7-2,many,-,TRBJ2-2,CASSLESGRPRTGELFF,TGTGCCAGCAGCTTAGAAAGCGGGCGGCCGCGCACCGGGGAGCTGTTTTTT
TRBV28,-,-,TRBJ1-6,CASRGAGAENSPLHF,TGTGCCAGCAGGGGGGCAGGGGCTGAGAATTCACCCCTCCACTTT
TRBV29-1,-,-,TRBJ1-1,CSVERFGNTEAFF,TGCAGCGTTGAAAGGTTCGGGAACACTGAAGCTTTCTTT
TRBV2,-,TRBD2,TRBJ2-7,CASSAWGEGSEQYF,TGTGCCAGCAGTGCGTGGGGGGAGGGGAGCGAGCAGTACTTC
TRBV2,-,TRBD1,TRBJ1-5,CASRGDRGNNQPQHF,TGTGCCAGCAGGGGGGACAGGGGTAACAATCAGCCCCAGCATTTT